This TCR beta chain was recorded in a study of immune characterization of retroperitoneal liposarcoma. TCRdb recomputed calls from the PCR reads with MiXCR, one row per CDR3 protein. Of about 10,000 distinct CDR3 sequences in the sample, over 25% were seen once. With 5 bases clipped from V and 5 bases from J, the junction kept 8 bases outside the gene matches. The CDR3 covers 15 residues. The germline CDR1 and CDR2 sequences are MNHNS and SASEGT. This TCR was sampled from a female donor with retroperitoneal liposarcoma. The chain combines TRBV6-1 with TRBJ2-3; 9 bases are shared with TRBD2. Sequenced: tumor tissue. This CDR3 reads CASSSGSGGKDTQYF. CDR3 coding DNA: TGTGCCAGCAGTTCAGGTAGCGGGGGAAAAGATACGCAGTATTTT.